Listed here are 16 T cell receptor beta chains from one sample, sequenced in a study of cytomegalovirus exposure and HLA in healthy donors. Primers for the PCR totalled 60 Vbeta and 13 Jbeta. Sequenced by immunoSEQ multiplex PCR; TCRdb stores in-frame clones only, minus some. Here the sample spans some 200,000 clones, roughly 83% being singletons. The specimen was PBMCs. The origin of the receptors is a girl between 5 and 17 years old in good health and CMV-seronegative.

The count of this clone is one. The chain links TRBV7-6 to TRBJ2-7, with D tentatively TRBD2 (5 bases). Germline loops: CDR1 SGHVS, CDR2 FNYEAQ. The ends were cut back, 5 bases at V and 7 bases at J, with 15 bases in the middle. This CDR3 is 13 amino acids long. The CDR3 sequence is CASSTGLTKEQYF. The CDR3 coding sequence is TGTGCCAGCAGCACGGGATTGACTAAAGAGCAGTACTTC.

V and J are TRBV29-1 and TRBJ1-2; 8 positions agree with TRBD1. Germline trimming cut 7 bases from V and 7 bases from J; bases unmatched to any gene: 8. Germline loops: CDR1 SQVTM, CDR2 ANQGSEA. The CDR3 consists of 12 residues. The DNA of the CDR3 is TGCAGCGCCGGACAGGGCCCCTTTGGCTACACCTTC. Encoded protein: CSAGQGPFGYTF.

This sequence joins TRBV20-1 and TRBJ1-2; D ambiguous. Germline CDR1 is DFQATT and CDR2 is SNEGSKA (reference sequence). V was trimmed by 5 bases and J by 2 bases, leaving 6 bases between them. The CDR3 sequence is 11 residues long. The CDR3 bases are TGCAGTGCTGCGCCGAACTATGGCTACACCTTC. It translates to CSAAPNYGYTF.

CDR3 sequence: CASSFDMSGSFYNEQFF. In DNA, the CDR3 is TGCGCCAGCAGCTTCGATATGAGCGGGAGCTTTTACAATGAGCAGTTCTTC. V and J are TRBV5-1 and TRBJ2-1; 8 bases fit TRBD2. The germline V gene has CDR1 SGHRS and CDR2 YFSETQ. The CDR3 has 17 amino acids. The V segment lost 2 bases and the J segment 4 bases; nucleotides outside the gene matches: 11.

J is TRBJ2-1 and V is TRBV12-5; the match to TRBD2 covers 7 bases. Germline trimming cut 5 bases from V and 3 bases from J; bases unmatched to any gene: 7. Germline-derived CDR1 and CDR2 are LGHNT and FRNRAP. There are 15 residues in the CDR3. CDR3 coding DNA: TGTGCTAGTGGTCCCTCGACTAGCATCTACAATGAGCAGTTCTTC. It translates to CASGPSTSIYNEQFF.

The CDR3 nucleotides read TGTGCCAGCAGCCCTCCCGGGACAGGGAAGCCCTACGAGCAGTACTTC. Amino acids: CASSPPGTGKPYEQYF. The rearrangement uses TRBV9 and TRBJ2-7, with TRBD1 identical over 9 bases. The germline gives CDR1 SGDLS, CDR2 YYNGEE. The CDR3 covers 16 residues. V gave up 4 bases and J gave up 2 bases; unmatched junction bases: 10.

This chain links TRBV4-2 with TRBJ2-2; TRBD2 aligns across 7 bases. The CDR3 sequence is 14 residues long. The germline gives CDR1 LGHNA, CDR2 YNFKEQ. J lost 5 bases, V lost 2 bases, and 2 bases had no gene match. DNA of the CDR3: TGTGCCAGCAGCCAATGGGGGGGTACCGGGGAGCTGTTTTTT. Encoded protein: CASSQWGGTGELFF.

V usage is TRBV15 and J usage is TRBJ2-2; 8 bases fit TRBD1. V lost 1 base to trimming and J lost 5 bases; unmatched junction nucleotides: 6. The CDR3 totals 16 residues. CDR1 is LNHNV and CDR2 is YYDKDF in the germline V gene (reference sequence). CDR3 sequence: CATSRAGGSKTGELFF. In DNA form, the CDR3 reads TGTGCCACCAGCAGAGCAGGGGGCAGTAAGACCGGGGAGCTGTTTTTT.

CDR3 protein: CASSSVPTLRGRTPEQFF. Here the CDR3 DNA reads TGTGCCAGCAGCTCGGTCCCAACCCTCAGGGGGCGGACGCCGGAGCAGTTCTTC. The rearrangement uses TRBV5-8 and TRBJ2-1; TRBD1 matches at 8 bases. The length of the CDR3 is 18 residues. Germline CDR1 SGHTS, CDR2 YDEGEE. The ends lost 3 bases at V and 10 bases at J; junction bases unmatched: 21.

The CDR3: CASGLTDRENYGYTF. Here the CDR3 DNA reads TGCGCCAGCGGCCTGACTGACAGGGAGAACTATGGCTACACCTTC. V is TRBV5-1 and J is TRBJ1-2; 7 nucleotides agree with TRBD1. J gave up 2 bases and V 7 bases, and 11 bases lay outside the gene matches. The CDR3 sequence is 15 residues long. The germline V gene has CDR1 SGHRS and CDR2 YFSETQ.

The genes are TRBV5-1 and TRBJ2-1; D gene uncertain. The CDR3 contains 12 residues. Deletions cut 0 bases from V and 10 bases from J, with 8 bases between. Germline assignment: CDR1 SGHRS and CDR2 YFSETQ. The chain's CDR3 is CASSLELREQFF. The CDR3 DNA follows: TGCGCCAGCAGCTTGGAACTCCGAGAGCAGTTCTTC.

The chain combines TRBV4-1 with TRBJ2-1, with D perhaps matching TRBD2 (6 bases). The CDR3 is made up of 17 amino acids. Germline V gene sequence: CDR1 MGHRA, CDR2 YSYEKL. V lost 1 base and J 6 bases, leaving 19 bases between the germline ends. The CDR3 loop is CASSQVASRGTGNEQFF. DNA for the CDR3: TGCGCCAGCAGCCAAGTAGCCTCCCGGGGGACTGGCAATGAGCAGTTCTTC.

V gene TRBV19 combines with J gene TRBJ2-1; maybe TRBD2 (5 bases). The CDR3 contains 14 residues. CDR1 is LNHDA, CDR2 SQIVND, per germline (reference sequence). The germline V and J ends were trimmed by 7 bases and 7 bases, with 17 bases remaining between them. CDR3 DNA: TGTGCCAGTACCCCGGAGACCCCGGGGAATGAGCAGTTCTTC. This codes for CASTPETPGNEQFF.

The chain employs TRBV9 and TRBJ2-5, with TRBD2 matching 7 bases. The CDR3 runs to 16 residues. After removal of 4 bases from V and 7 bases from J, the junction contained 16 bases not matched to a gene. The germline V gene has CDR1 SGDLS and CDR2 YYNGEE. The CDR3: CASSPGGLAGSGTQYF. The CDR3 DNA follows: TGTGCCAGCAGCCCCGGGGGGTTGGCAGGGAGTGGGACCCAGTACTTC.

This chain joins TRBV7-9 and TRBJ1-5, with D unclear. V shed 1 base and J shed 6 bases, with 4 bases lying between them. The CDR3 extends over 12 amino acids. The germline gives CDR1 SEHNR, CDR2 FQNEAQ (reference sequence). CDR3 residues: CASSLGSQPQHF. The CDR3 DNA reads TGTGCCAGCAGCTTAGGGAGTCAGCCCCAGCATTTT. Full variable domain (missing parts from reference TRBV7-9 and TRBJ1-5): DTGVSQNPRHKITKRGQNVTFRCDPISEHNRLYWYRQTLGQGPEFLTYFQNEAQLEKSRLLSDRFSAERPKGSFSTLEIQRTEQGDSAMYLCASSLGSQPQHFGDGTRLSIL.

A single count supports this clone. The V gene is TRBV6-1, the J gene TRBJ1-1; TRBD1 matches at 10 bases. The V gene end was trimmed by 8 bases and the J gene end by 8 bases; junction bases not matched to a gene: 11. CDR1 and CDR2 (germline): MNHNS, SASEGT. This CDR3 has 14 amino acids. The CDR3 region has the DNA TGTGCCAGCTCGCCCGGGGACAGGGGACGGGAAGCTTTCTTT. It specifies CASSPGDRGREAFF.